A few counts support the clone carrying this T cell receptor (beta chain). Its specificity is unknown. Germline-derived CDR1 and CDR2 are DFQATT and SNEGSKA (reference sequence). CDR3 size: 14 residues. V dropped 3 bases and J dropped 8; count of bases not matched to a gene: 7. TCRdb ran MiXCR on the 5' RACE reads and lists one entry per CDR3 protein. The sample has 410,000 or so distinct CDR3 sequences, approximately 17% seen once. The sample originates from a study of identical twins. Study results and caveats: Out-of-frame alpha sequences common to twins were enriched for low generation probability. Among monozygotic twins, out-of-frame TCR alpha sharing exceeded what models predicted.

The rearrangement joins TRBV20-1 to TRBJ1-4, with 9 bases that match TRBD1. The clonotype comes from a man aged 50-59 years in good health. The sequencing input was naive T cells sorted from blood. The CDR3 coding sequence is TGCAGTGCTAGGGTCGGGACAGGGCTCGAAAAACTGTTTTTT. Protein sequence: CSARVGTGLEKLFF.